One and the same sample provided the 5 T cell receptor beta chains below, sequenced in a study of cytomegalovirus exposure and HLA in healthy donors. PCR involved 60 Vbeta and 13 Jbeta primers. Sequencing used immunoSEQ multiplex PCR; TCRdb keeps in-frame clones, though not all of them. The sample contains 140,000 or so clones, 75% to 90% of which appear only once. The sample taken for sequencing was PBMCs. These receptors all stem from a man aged 40-55 years in good health and CMV-seronegative.

This rearrangement joins TRBV5-4 to TRBJ2-1; 14 positions match TRBD2. The CDR3 is made up of 14 amino acids. Germline trimming cut 4 bases from V and 9 bases from J; bases unmatched to any gene: 3. Germline V gene sequence: CDR1 SGHNT, CDR2 YYREEE (reference sequence). For the CDR3, the DNA is TGTGCCAGCAGCCTAGGGACTAGCGGGGGTGAGCAGTTCTTC. It specifies CASSLGTSGGEQFF.

This sequence joins TRBV27 and TRBJ1-5; possibly TRBD1 for D (5 bases). The CDR3 runs 15 residues. From germline, CDR1 is MNHEY and CDR2 SMNVEV (reference sequence). The V gene lost 4 bases and the J gene lost 7 bases, with 17 bases spanning the gap. This CDR3 reads CASSSTGRVGQPQHF. CDR3 bases: TGTGCCAGCAGTTCTACGGGCAGGGTAGGCCAGCCCCAGCATTTT.

The rearrangement links TRBV4-1 to TRBJ1-6; TRBD1 might be the D (6 bases). CDR3 length: 17 amino acids. The V gene's germline CDR1 is MGHRA and CDR2 YSYEKL. V was trimmed by 0 bases and J by 0 bases, leaving 9 bases between them. Here the CDR3 reads CASSQEGRGSYNSPLHF. As DNA, the CDR3 is TGCGCCAGCAGCCAAGAAGGCAGGGGCTCCTATAATTCACCCCTCCACTTT.

The V and J genes are TRBV5-1 and TRBJ2-3; the match to TRBD1 covers 8 bases. V lost 2 bases and J lost 1; bases outside the gene matches: 9. The V gene's germline CDR1 is SGHRS and CDR2 YFSETQ. This CDR3 contains 17 residues. The CDR3 sequence: CASSLQVTGVGTDTQYF. The CDR3 nucleotides read TGCGCCAGCAGCTTACAAGTGACAGGGGTGGGCACAGATACGCAGTATTTT.

The V and J genes are TRBV11-2 and TRBJ2-1; weak D call: TRBD2 (5 bases). This CDR3 has 12 amino acids. Per the germline V gene, CDR1 is SGHAT and CDR2 is FQNNGV. V was trimmed by 5 bases and J by 13 bases, leaving 15 bases between them. CDR3 in amino acids: CASSPSGPSQFF. CDR3 DNA: TGTGCCAGCAGCCCCAGCGGCCCTAGCCAGTTCTTC. The full variable domain, rest sourced from reference TRBV11-2 and TRBJ2-1, is EAGVAQSPRYKIIEKRQSVAFWCNPISGHATLYWYQQILGQGPKLLIQFQNNGVVDDSQLPKDRFSAERLKGVDSTLKIQPAKLEDSAVYLCASSPSGPSQFFGPGTRLTVL.